A selection of T cell receptor beta chains follows, all from one sample in a study of early stage breast cancer tumors. Using immunoSEQ multiplex PCR, the repertoire was profiled, and TCRdb retains in-frame clones only, with some absent. The table shows 45,000 to 60,000 clones, with 75% to 95% occurring only once. Material: blood. These receptors originate from a person aged 65 to 79 with breast cancer. Each CDR3 is given with its conserved first and last residue. The D gene is left open where the match is weak. Expanded clones are given a class, and other clones once, few, many or no size at all.

CASSRDSQETQYF	TGTGCCAGTAGTAGGGACAGCCAAGAGACCCAGTACTTC	TRBD1	-	TRBJ2-5	TRBV19
CASSSQTGAVYGYTF	TGCGCCAGCAGCTCCCAGACAGGGGCGGTATATGGCTACACCTTC	TRBD1	-	TRBJ1-2	TRBV4-3
CASSTTGTLSYEQYF	TGTGCCAGTAGTACGACCGGGACACTCTCCTACGAGCAGTACTTC	-	-	TRBJ2-7	TRBV19
CAWSGPTGYGYTF	TGTGCCTGGAGTGGCCCGACAGGGTATGGCTACACCTTC	TRBD1	-	TRBJ1-2	TRBV30
CASSSGQPYSNQPQHF	TGTGCCAGCAGCTCAGGACAGCCTTATAGCAATCAGCCCCAGCATTTT	-	-	TRBJ1-5	TRBV7-9
CASSPLTSASTDTQYF	TGCGCCAGCAGCCCACTGACTAGCGCCAGCACAGATACGCAGTATTTT	TRBD2	-	TRBJ2-3	TRBV5-1
CASSDRSLAVGELFF	TGCGCCAGCAGTGACAGGTCCCTAGCGGTCGGGGAGCTGTTTTTT	TRBD2	-	TRBJ2-2	TRBV10-2
CASSPRQRSPLHF	TGTGCCAGCAGTCCCAGACAGCGTTCACCCCTCCACTTT	-	-	TRBJ1-6	TRBV28
CASSALGAGSSYEQYF	TGCGCCAGCAGCGCCTTGGGAGCGGGAAGCTCCTACGAGCAGTACTTC	TRBD2	-	TRBJ2-7	TRBV5-1
CASSGQVVGEYF	TGTGCCAGCAGTGGGCAGGTCGTCGGGGAGTACTTC	-	-	TRBJ2-7	TRBV2
CASGGIGRDTEAFF	TGTGCCAGCGGGGGAATAGGCCGTGACACTGAAGCTTTCTTT	-	-	TRBJ1-1	TRBV30
CASSTGTSPDGIDTQYF	TGTGCCAGCAGCACCGGGACTAGCCCCGATGGAATAGATACGCAGTATTTT	TRBD2	-	TRBJ2-3	TRBV11-2
CSVGVTSGNNEQFF	TGCAGCGTTGGAGTTACTAGCGGTAACAATGAGCAGTTCTTC	TRBD2	-	TRBJ2-1	TRBV29-1
CASSVQGAIETQYF	TGTGCCAGCAGTGTGCAGGGGGCCATAGAGACCCAGTACTTC	TRBD1	-	TRBJ2-5	TRBV2
CASSRDRGNEKLFF	TGTGCCAGTAGTAGGGACAGGGGCAATGAAAAACTGTTTTTT	TRBD1	-	TRBJ1-4	TRBV19
CASSLTGTGSTEAFF	TGTGCCAGCAGCCTCACCGGGACAGGGTCCACTGAAGCTTTCTTT	TRBD1	-	TRBJ1-1	TRBV9
CASSDYLGTPSNEQFF	TGTGCCAGCAGTGACTATCTCGGGACACCATCTAATGAGCAGTTCTTC	-	-	TRBJ2-1	TRBV6-4
CASSVDSVNTEAFF	TGTGCCAGCAGCGTAGATTCCGTGAACACTGAAGCTTTCTTT	-	-	TRBJ1-1	TRBV9
CASSQTGIEAFF	TGTGCCAGCAGCCAGACAGGGATTGAAGCTTTCTTT	TRBD1	-	TRBJ1-1	TRBV28
CASSRRGGGYNEQFF	TGTGCCAGCAGCCGACGGGGCGGGGGTTACAATGAGCAGTTCTTC	TRBD2	-	TRBJ2-1	TRBV5-4
CASSDWGNTIYF	TGTGCCAGCAGTGACTGGGGAAACACCATATATTTT	-	large	TRBJ1-3	TRBV11-3
CASSQEGSPSNQPQHF	TGCGCCAGCAGCCAAGAAGGGAGCCCGAGCAATCAGCCCCAGCATTTT	-	-	TRBJ1-5	TRBV4-1
CASSQPGTSYEQYF	TGTGCCAGCAGTCAGCCGGGAACATCCTACGAGCAGTACTTC	-	-	TRBJ2-7	TRBV28